This record covers a single T cell receptor beta chain. The antigen is unknown. The time point here: time of PML onset. PML was diagnosed clinically and by MRI, then confirmed by JC virus DNA in cerebrospinal fluid. The data originate from a study of multiple sclerosis patients with progressive multifocal leukoencephalopathy. Points from the study as a whole: The findings' link to JC virus versus immunocompromise remained uncertain.

Repertoires were generated with immunoSEQ multiplex PCR, while TCRdb's copy carries only in-frame clones and drops some. Of tens of thousands of clones listed, more than 80% are singletons. CDR1 is SGHAT, CDR2 FQNNGV, per germline. This CDR3 has 15 amino acids. Between the trimmed V and J ends, which lost 5 bases and 3 bases, there was a span of 13 bases. Sequencing used PBMCs, obtained from a patient treated with natalizumab. The sequence was obtained from a woman aged 25 to 39 with progressive multifocal leukoencephalopathy. V is TRBV11-2 and J is TRBJ1-4; D is uncertain. The CDR3 protein is CASSQVESANEKLFF. The CDR3 DNA follows: TGTGCCAGCAGCCAAGTTGAGTCGGCTAATGAAAAACTGTTTTTT.